The 11 T cell receptor beta chains in this list originate from one sample, sequenced in a study of CD8 T cells in Susac syndrome. Reverse transcription used about 0.45 to 1 ug RNA and random hexamers. TCRdb re-called the immunoSEQ multiplex PCR reads with MiXCR, one entry per CDR3 protein. The sample comprises a few hundred thousand distinct CDR3 sequences, roughly 85% of which are singletons, and 0.21% rests with the top ten. Sequencing input: CD8+ T cells from PBMCs. All receptors come from a human donor with multiple sclerosis.

V and J are TRBV7-9 and TRBJ2-1; D unresolved. Germline V lookup: CDR1 SEHNR, CDR2 FQNEAQ (reference sequence). Trimming removed 3 bases at V and 6 bases at J, with 9 bases between. The CDR3 length is 13 residues. As DNA, the CDR3 is TGTGCCAGCAGCTTCGGAGCAGGCAATGAGCAGTTCTTC. Translating gives CASSFGAGNEQFF.

The chain employs TRBV4-1 and TRBJ2-4, with 8 nucleotides matching TRBD1. Looked up from germline, CDR1 is MGHRA and CDR2 is YSYEKL. V gave up 10 bases and J gave up 8 bases; unmatched junction bases: 4. CDR3 size: 11 residues. This chain's CDR3 is CATGQGDIQYF. The CDR3 DNA sequence: TGCGCCACCGGACAGGGAGACATTCAGTACTTC.

This clonotype was picked up one time. V and J are TRBV5-1 and TRBJ2-1; no clear D gene. The V gene lost 0 bases and the J gene lost 8 bases, with 6 bases spanning the gap. CDR1 and CDR2 (germline): SGHRS, YFSETQ. The CDR3 totals 12 residues. The CDR3 DNA sequence: TGCGCCAGCAGCTTGGGTGCACATGAGCAGTTCTTC. The encoded protein is CASSLGAHEQFF.

V is TRBV20-1 and J is TRBJ1-5; no definite D call. Germline lookup yields CDR1 DFQATT and CDR2 SNEGSKA (reference sequence). The CDR3 totals 12 residues. The V and J ends lost 1 base and 8 bases respectively, with 9 bases between them. CDR3 coding DNA: TGCAGTGCTAGAGTTAAGTTCGAGCCCCAGCATTTT. The encoded protein is CSARVKFEPQHF.

This clonotype has a handful of counts. The rearrangement joins TRBV6-2 or TRBV6-3 to TRBJ2-4; TRBD2 matches at 8 bases. The germline CDR1 and CDR2 sequences are MNHEY and SVGEGT. V shed 2 bases and J 13 bases; nucleotides not matched to a gene: 4. The CDR3 is made up of 12 amino acids. CDR3 sequence reads: CASSYGVAGQYF. The DNA for the CDR3 is TGTGCCAGCAGTTACGGGGTAGCGGGGCAGTACTTC.

The genes are TRBV4-1 and TRBJ2-2; D is possibly TRBD1 (5 bases). The CDR3 runs 13 residues. In germline, CDR1 is MGHRA, CDR2 YSYEKL. The V and J ends lost 4 bases and 6 bases respectively, with 9 bases between them. The CDR3 region has the DNA TGCGCCAGCAGCCCAGGGTTATCCGGGGAGCTGTTTTTT. Translated, it gives CASSPGLSGELFF.

The chain joins TRBV4-3 to TRBJ2-5; 10 bases are shared with TRBD1. The ends lost 2 bases at V and 5 bases at J; junction bases unmatched: 8. The germline gives CDR1 LGHNA, CDR2 YSLEER. The CDR3 consists of 16 residues. The CDR3 region is CASSQLTGGAGETQYF. CDR3 DNA sequence: TGCGCCAGCAGCCAATTGACAGGGGGCGCGGGTGAGACCCAGTACTTC.

The genes are TRBV3-1 and TRBJ2-7; 9 nucleotides match TRBD1. Germline V lookup: CDR1 LGHDT, CDR2 YNNKEL (reference sequence). CDR3 length: 16 residues. J lost 2 bases, V lost 1 base, and 6 bases had no gene match. CDR3 sequence reads: CASSQAPGQGAYEQYF. DNA of the CDR3: TGTGCCAGCAGCCAAGCCCCGGGACAGGGAGCCTACGAGCAGTACTTC.

V is TRBV11-2 and J is TRBJ2-1; tentative D call: TRBD1 (8 bases). Germline loops: CDR1 SGHAT, CDR2 FQNNGV. V was pared by 4 bases and J by 6 bases, with 13 bases between. The CDR3 is 14 residues long. CDR3 amino acids: CASSSQGGFNEQFF. The CDR3 bases are TGTGCCAGCAGCTCACAGGGGGGGTTCAATGAGCAGTTCTTC.

Written as DNA, the CDR3 is TGTGCCAGCAGCTTGGTAGGACAGGGGGTTACTGAAGCTTTCTTT. The encoded protein is CASSLVGQGVTEAFF. This chain uses TRBV5-4 with TRBJ1-1, with 10 bases matching TRBD1. Trimming at V came to 0 bases and at J to 5 bases, leaving 4 bases not matched to a gene. The V gene's germline CDR1 is SGHNT and CDR2 YYREEE (reference sequence). This CDR3 contains 15 residues.

The chain joins TRBV4-3 to TRBJ2-7; 7 bases agree with TRBD1. Trimming removed 3 bases from V and 0 bases from J; junction bases left unmatched: 5. This CDR3 spans 15 amino acids. Germline CDR1 is LGHNA and CDR2 is YSLEER. As DNA, the CDR3 is TGCGCCAGCAGCCACGACAGGGCAGGCTCCTACGAGCAGTACTTC. Protein product: CASSHDRAGSYEQYF.